The present T cell receptor (beta chain) was sequenced within a study of T-cell memory formation after mild COVID-19 (dated by TCRdb to the early 2020s). For the study in its entirety: TCR sequence clusters from the two donors were largely donor specific. Longitudinal TCRalpha and TCRbeta repertoire sequencing tracked T-cell clones expanding and contracting after mild COVID-19 in a couple of donors. The cohort was made up of two young adult volunteers, one female and one male, who were previously healthy. The paper as a whole reports these results and caveats: Balanced CD4/CD8 phenotypes were observed for clones contracting from day 15 to 85, whereas a bias towards CD4+ was observed for a second wave of clones expanding from day 15 to 37. SARS-CoV-2 specificity was not confirmed for the second-wave clones peaking on day 37. Some responding clones were detected in pre-infection memory, which suggested that pre-existing cross-reactive memory T cells had joined the SARS-CoV-2 response. The study covered only a couple of mild cases, and larger cohorts including severe cases with pre-infection samples were considered necessary. Contracting CD4+ clones were found mainly in CM and EM memory subsets, while CD8+ clones were enriched in EMRA.

Measured from the cysteine to the phenylalanine, the CDR3 is 13 residues long. Only the CDR3 part of the read is kept: 39 bases, read in frame from the first base. V and J are trimmed by 9 bases and 7 bases, and the gene matches miss 3 bases of the junction. Per the germline V gene, SNHLY is the CDR1 and FYNNEI is the CDR2. PBMCs were isolated by Ficoll-Paque density gradient centrifugation. This clonotype was counted at least ten times. This clone's antigen is unknown. No much larger clone exists at a distance of one base, and base qualities are not known. Data came from an Illumina NovaSeq 6000. TCRalpha and TCRbeta cDNA libraries were constructed by 5'RACE with constant-segment primers, with sample barcodes and unique molecular identifiers being introduced. RNA was extracted from every sample with Trizol reagent. Amplification of the libraries took two PCR steps, and the second step added a second sample barcode plus Illumina TruSeq adapters. Libraries were sequenced on an Illumina NovaSeq with 2 x 150 bp paired-end reads. Regarding the original processing steps: With migec v1.2.7, reads were demultiplexed and then collapsed into UMI-guided consensus sequences. With mixcr v2.1.11, UMI consensuses were aligned to TRA and TRB V and J templates and assembled into clonotypes. A clonotype was counted as expanded or contracted only when both edgeR and NoisET called the clonotype significant, with the noise models trained on biological replicates. For edgeR calls, the cutoffs were a false discovery rate-adjusted p below 0.01 and a log2 fold-change threshold of 1. As an exploratory analysis of dynamics, max-normalized trajectories of the 1000 most abundant clonotypes were examined with PCA combined with hierarchical clustering. The CD4 or CD8 phenotype of responding clones was assigned using the separately sequenced CD4+ and CD8+ repertoires. Using fastp trimming at Q25 and MiXCR clonotype assembly, TCRdb reanalyzed the public sequencing data and kept in-frame beta chains. Entries that share a CDR3 protein sequence are merged under the most common genes and DNA. These V and J calls derive from TCRdb rather than the authors' analysis. The sample profile shows 200,000 or so distinct CDR3 sequences; 9.5% of them were found once. 3.5% to 4% of the sample belongs to the ten largest clones.

The chain couples TRBV2 to TRBJ1-6; 10 middle bases align to TRBD1. Sequenced material: PBMCs or a T cell subset sorted from them (not recorded which). The sequence derives from a man between 18 and 29 years old who had mild COVID-19 (a few samples of this study predate the infection). The sample titles of this study are shuffled in the database, so cell type and time point are left out; the donor was told from shared clones. Read as DNA, the sequence is TGTGCCAGTGGGGACAGGGGAAATTCACCCCTCCACTTT. It translates to CASGDRGNSPLHF.